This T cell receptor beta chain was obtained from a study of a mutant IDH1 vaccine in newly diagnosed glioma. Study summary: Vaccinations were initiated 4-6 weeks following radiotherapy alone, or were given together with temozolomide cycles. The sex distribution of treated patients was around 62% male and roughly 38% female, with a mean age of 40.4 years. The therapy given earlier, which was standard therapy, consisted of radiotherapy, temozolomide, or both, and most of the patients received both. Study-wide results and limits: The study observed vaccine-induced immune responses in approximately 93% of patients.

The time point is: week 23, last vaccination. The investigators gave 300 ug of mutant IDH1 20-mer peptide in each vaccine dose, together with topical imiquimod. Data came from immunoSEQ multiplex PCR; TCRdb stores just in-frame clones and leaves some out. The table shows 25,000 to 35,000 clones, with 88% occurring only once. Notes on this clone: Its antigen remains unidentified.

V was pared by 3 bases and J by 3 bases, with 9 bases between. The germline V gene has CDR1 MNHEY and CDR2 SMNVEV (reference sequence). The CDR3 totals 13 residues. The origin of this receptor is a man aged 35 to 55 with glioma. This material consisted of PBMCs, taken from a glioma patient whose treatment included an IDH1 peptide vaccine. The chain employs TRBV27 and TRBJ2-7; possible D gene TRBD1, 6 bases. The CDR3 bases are TGTGCCAGCAGTTTCGGGACAATCTACGAGCAGTACTTC. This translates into CASSFGTIYEQYF.